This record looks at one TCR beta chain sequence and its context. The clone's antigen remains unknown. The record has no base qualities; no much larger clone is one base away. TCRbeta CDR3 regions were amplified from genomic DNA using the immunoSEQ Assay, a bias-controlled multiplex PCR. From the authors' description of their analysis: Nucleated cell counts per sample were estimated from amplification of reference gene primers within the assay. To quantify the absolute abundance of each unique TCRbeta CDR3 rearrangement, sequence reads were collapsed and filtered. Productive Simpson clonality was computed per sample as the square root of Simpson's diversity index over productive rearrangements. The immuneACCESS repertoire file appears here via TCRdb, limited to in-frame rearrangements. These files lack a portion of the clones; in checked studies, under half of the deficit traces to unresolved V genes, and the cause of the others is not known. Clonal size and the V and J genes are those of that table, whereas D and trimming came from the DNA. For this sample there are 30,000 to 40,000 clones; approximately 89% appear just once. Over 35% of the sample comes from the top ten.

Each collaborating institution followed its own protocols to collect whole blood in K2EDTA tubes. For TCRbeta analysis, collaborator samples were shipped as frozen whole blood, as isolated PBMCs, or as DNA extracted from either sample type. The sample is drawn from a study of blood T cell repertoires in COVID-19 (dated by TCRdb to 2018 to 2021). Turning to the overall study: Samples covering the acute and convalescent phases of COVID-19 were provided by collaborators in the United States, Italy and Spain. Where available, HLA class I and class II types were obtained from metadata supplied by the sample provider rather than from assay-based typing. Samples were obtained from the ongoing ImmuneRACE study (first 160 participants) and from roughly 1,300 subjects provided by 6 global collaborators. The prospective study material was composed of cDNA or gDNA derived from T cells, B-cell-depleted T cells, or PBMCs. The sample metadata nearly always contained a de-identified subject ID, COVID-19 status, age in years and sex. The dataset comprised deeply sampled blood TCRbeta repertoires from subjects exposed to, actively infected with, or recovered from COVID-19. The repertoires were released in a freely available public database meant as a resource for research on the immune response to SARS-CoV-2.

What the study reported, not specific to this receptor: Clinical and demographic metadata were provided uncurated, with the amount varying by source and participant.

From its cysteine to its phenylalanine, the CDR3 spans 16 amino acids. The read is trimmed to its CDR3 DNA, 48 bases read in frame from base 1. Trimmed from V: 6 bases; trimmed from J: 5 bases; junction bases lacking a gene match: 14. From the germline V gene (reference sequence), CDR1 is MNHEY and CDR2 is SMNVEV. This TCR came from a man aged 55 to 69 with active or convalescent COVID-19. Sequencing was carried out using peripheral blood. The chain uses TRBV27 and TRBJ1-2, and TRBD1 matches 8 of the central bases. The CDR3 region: CASSAGTGGVWYGYTF. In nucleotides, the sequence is TGTGCCAGCAGCGCCGGGACAGGAGGGGTTTGGTATGGCTACACCTTC.